This T cell receptor beta chain was sequenced during a study of CD8 T cells in ankylosing spondylitis (dated by TCRdb to the late 2010s). For the study in its entirety: The study set out to find disease-linked TCR variants by profiling T cell receptor beta repertoires in ankylosing spondylitis patients and healthy donors. Samples of peripheral blood were taken, and for ankylosing spondylitis patients, synovial fluid was collected as well. The whole study cohort included 108 healthy donors and about two dozen ankylosing spondylitis patients. Overall study outcomes, separate from this receptor: According to the report, matched synovial fluid samples from ankylosing spondylitis patients were significantly enriched for the disease-linked clones. Some TCR beta motif variants had previously been reported in synovial fluid and blood of reactive arthritis patients, which suggested common disease-initiation mechanisms. A CD8+ phenotype was shown by the disease-linked clones, which were found at relatively low frequencies in peripheral blood. A TCR beta motif of several highly homologous amino acid variants appeared characteristic of blood from ankylosing spondylitis patients.

CDR1 and CDR2 were assigned from the germline V gene (reference sequence) as DFQATT and SNEGSKA. The CDR3 runs 14 residues from the cysteine to the phenylalanine. Left in the record is the CDR3 DNA by itself, 42 bases read in frame from the first base. V loses 3 bases, J loses 2 bases, and the germline ends lie 13 bases apart. Sequencing was performed on an Illumina HiSeq 2500. Quantitative 5'-RACE with molecular barcodes was used to prepare TCR beta libraries. Per the original workflow: Disease-linked TCR variants were identified with a new computational method built on a probabilistic model of VDJ rearrangement. In TCRdb, the public reads were trimmed at Q25 with fastp and aligned with MiXCR, with productive beta chains retained. Each CDR3 protein gets just one entry, which takes the most common genes and DNA from the rows behind it. TCRdb, not the original authors, processed these V and J calls. Recorded for this sample are around 140,000 distinct CDR3 sequences; roughly an eighth of them occurred a single time. Clones ranked in the top ten supply over 4% of the sample.

This clonotype was counted many times. Its antigen remains undetermined. Nothing much larger sits one base from this clone, and base qualities are not available. Sequencing was carried out using blood, either unsorted or a sorted T cell fraction (not recorded which). This clonotype originated in a female donor with ankylosing spondylitis or in good health (not recorded which). Rearrangement joined TRBV20-1 to TRBJ2-5; no D gene can be assigned with confidence. The CDR3 corresponds to CSARPETLQETQYF. The DNA sequence is TGCAGTGCTAGGCCGGAGACACTGCAAGAGACCCAGTACTTC.